The 18 T cell receptor beta chains in this list originate from one sample, sequenced in a study of shared clonotypes between healthy human individuals. Profiling relied on immunoSEQ multiplex PCR, and the TCRdb table lists in-frame clones only, not all of them. The table includes 1.4 million or so clones, approximately 98.5% detected once. The sequenced sample consisted of naive CD4+ T cells sorted from blood. Subset indicated: CD45RA+ positively selected. Receptors were obtained from a man aged 25 to 40 in good health.

The rearrangement uses TRBV18 and TRBJ1-3; D is unresolved. Germline lookup yields CDR1 KGHSH and CDR2 LQKENI. This CDR3 spans 18 amino acids. Trimming took off 2 bases at V and 4 bases at J, with 21 bases between the two ends. The CDR3 nucleotides are TGTGCCAGCTCACCAGTGGTGCCGCGGAGGGCGAACGGAAACACCATATATTTT. Its protein product is CASSPVVPRRANGNTIYF.

The V gene is TRBV5-6, the J gene TRBJ2-5; either TRBD1 or TRBD2 may fit D (6 bases each). The CDR3 is made up of 14 amino acids. V was trimmed by 1 base and J by 3 bases, leaving 10 bases between them. Per germline, CDR1 SGHDT and CDR2 YYEEEE. CDR3 DNA: TGTGCCAGCAGCTTGTACGGGGGCAAAGAGACCCAGTACTTC. It codes for CASSLYGGKETQYF. The full variable domain, its missing parts supplied by reference TRBV5-6 and TRBJ2-5, is DAGVTQSPTHLIKTRGQQVTLRCSPKSGHDTVSWYQQALGQGPQFIFQYYEEEERQRGNFPDRFSGHQFPNYSSELNVNALLLGDSALYLCASSLYGGKETQYFGPGTRLLVL.

To note about this clone: Other DNA sequences in the sample encode the same CDR3. The J gene is TRBJ1-1, the V gene TRBV11-3; D may be TRBD1 (6 bases). Germline V gene lookup returns CDR1 SGHNT and CDR2 YENEEA. This CDR3 contains 13 residues. V lost 3 bases and J lost 3, with 8 bases in between. The CDR3 here is CASSLKGDTEAFF. The CDR3, as DNA: TGTGCCAGCAGCTTGAAGGGGGACACTGAAGCTTTCTTT.

Written as DNA, the CDR3 is TGCGCCAGCAGCCAAGCCCTGGTGGCAGGGGGATACAATGAGCAGTTCTTC. Protein product: CASSQALVAGGYNEQFF. The rearrangement joins TRBV4-3 to TRBJ2-1; 7 bases agree with TRBD1. J gave up 4 bases and V 1 base, and 10 bases lay outside the gene matches. Germline CDR1 and CDR2: LGHNA and YSLEER. This CDR3 has 17 amino acids.

The chain recombines TRBV4-3 with TRBJ2-3, with 7 bases lining up with TRBD2. The junction had 6 bases not matched to a gene; V was cut back by 4 bases and J by 2 bases. CDR1 and CDR2 from the germline V gene are LGHNA and YSLEER. The CDR3 is made up of 15 amino acids. The CDR3 sequence is CASSPQRGTTDTQYF. DNA for the CDR3: TGCGCCAGCAGCCCCCAGCGGGGAACCACAGATACGCAGTATTTT.

Written as DNA, the CDR3 is TGCGCCAGCGGGGAGCCCTCCTCGAACACCGGGGAGCTGTTTTTT. It translates to CASGEPSSNTGELFF. The rearrangement joins TRBV5-1 to TRBJ2-2; perhaps TRBD2 as D (5 bases). Trimming took 7 bases from V and 0 from J, leaving 13 bases between them. The CDR3 runs to 15 residues. The V gene's germline CDR1 is SGHRS and CDR2 YFSETQ.

The sample holds one count of this clone. This sequence joins TRBV4-1 and TRBJ2-5; the D gene is possibly TRBD2 (6 bases). The CDR3 covers 17 residues. CDR1 and CDR2 from the germline V gene are MGHRA and YSYEKL. V was shortened by 0 bases and J by 4 bases, with 18 bases between the two germline ends. Here the CDR3 DNA reads TGCGCCAGCAGCCAAGATCGAGCGGGCCCTCTACGAGAGACCCAGTACTTC. Amino acids: CASSQDRAGPLRETQYF.

This sequence joins TRBV11-2 and TRBJ2-5; perhaps TRBD2 as D (6 bases). The germline V gene has CDR1 SGHAT and CDR2 FQNNGV. V was cut by 5 bases and J by 4 bases, with 11 bases left in between. The CDR3 is 13 residues long. The CDR3 protein is CASSKGLGETQYF. The CDR3 DNA reads TGTGCCAGCAGCAAGGGACTGGGAGAGACCCAGTACTTC.

This clone was detected once. The chain has TRBV10-2 and TRBJ2-7; the match to TRBD2 covers 11 bases. The CDR3 spans 19 residues. With 4 bases clipped from V and 4 bases from J, the junction kept 18 bases outside the gene matches. The germline V gene has CDR1 WSHSY and CDR2 SAAADI. CDR3 in DNA: TGCGCCAGCAGTGGCCATCAGGGGGTAGCGGGAGGGCCGGGGTACGAGCAGTACTTC. Translation: CASSGHQGVAGGPGYEQYF.

The chain joins TRBV18 to TRBJ1-1, with D possibly TRBD1 on 6 matching bases. The germline V gene has CDR1 KGHSH and CDR2 LQKENI. The CDR3 is made up of 15 amino acids. V was cut by 2 bases and J by 3 bases, with 13 bases left in between. The CDR3 spells CASSPSRQAHTEAFF. In DNA form, the CDR3 reads TGTGCCAGCTCACCAAGCAGACAGGCGCACACTGAAGCTTTCTTT.

This chain joins TRBV5-1 and TRBJ2-7; D could derive from TRBD1 or TRBD2 (5 bases each). Looked up from germline, CDR1 is SGHRS and CDR2 is YFSETQ. The CDR3 totals 14 residues. Trimming pared 5 bases from V and 2 bases from J, leaving 14 bases between. The CDR3 sequence is CASSGGWVTYEQYF. Written as DNA, the CDR3 is TGCGCCAGCAGTGGGGGTTGGGTTACCTACGAGCAGTACTTC.

This chain connects TRBV14 to TRBJ2-3, with D possibly being TRBD2 (6 bases). CDR1 is SGHDN and CDR2 is FVKESK in the germline V gene. Trimming shortened V by 1 base and J by 4 bases, and 15 bases separated the two germline ends. The CDR3 length is 16 residues. This CDR3 is CASSQGASVFADTQYF. CDR3 bases: TGTGCCAGCAGCCAAGGGGCTAGCGTGTTTGCAGATACGCAGTATTTT.

The chain recombines TRBV14 with TRBJ2-7, with D hard to call. The CDR3 has 11 residues. Between the trimmed V and J ends, which lost 3 bases and 5 bases, there was a span of 5 bases. In germline, CDR1 is SGHDN, CDR2 FVKESK. In DNA, the CDR3 is TGTGCCAGCAGCCAGCGAAACGAGCAGTACTTC. It encodes CASSQRNEQYF.

On this clone itself: This same CDR3 is encoded by further DNA sequences in the sample. The chain couples TRBV5-6 to TRBJ2-7; D is unresolved. This CDR3 has 13 residues. Trimming took 2 bases from V and 2 from J, leaving 8 bases between them. Germline assignment: CDR1 SGHDT and CDR2 YYEEEE. CDR3 loop: CASSFKGTYEQYF. The DNA of the CDR3 is TGTGCCAGCAGCTTCAAGGGTACCTACGAGCAGTACTTC.

This sequence joins TRBV9 and TRBJ2-5; TRBD2 aligns across 7 bases. The CDR3 runs to 15 residues. Germline lookup yields CDR1 SGDLS and CDR2 YYNGEE. After removal of 6 bases from V and 5 bases from J, the junction contained 13 bases not matched to a gene. The CDR3 protein is CASTQMGEGRETQYF. CDR3 sequence (DNA): TGTGCCAGCACCCAAATGGGGGAGGGCCGGGAGACCCAGTACTTC.

The chain recombines TRBV6-5 with TRBJ1-2; D is possibly TRBD1 (5 bases). Trimming shortened V by 0 bases and J by 7 bases, and 9 bases separated the two germline ends. The CDR3 spans 13 residues. Germline CDR1 MNHEY, CDR2 SVGAGI. The CDR3 loop is CASSYSTVSGYTF. The DNA for the CDR3 is TGTGCCAGCAGTTACTCGACAGTCTCTGGCTACACCTTC.

This clone was picked up one time. This chain uses TRBV11-2 with TRBJ1-1; perhaps TRBD1 as D (6 bases). The germline V and J ends were trimmed by 4 bases and 5 bases, with 17 bases remaining between them. The V gene's germline CDR1 is SGHAT and CDR2 FQNNGV. The CDR3 is made up of 15 amino acids. CDR3 nucleotides: TGTGCCAGCAGCTCTAGTGGACAGTGGGGTACTGAAGCTTTCTTT. Residues: CASSSSGQWGTEAFF.

This clone was detected only once. The genes are TRBV6-6 and TRBJ1-2; D is ambiguous. The CDR3 runs 13 residues. The ends were cut back, 0 bases at V and 6 bases at J, with 8 bases in the middle. Germline V CDR1 and CDR2: MNHNY, SVGAGI (reference sequence). CDR3 protein: CASSYSVWDGYTF. The CDR3 DNA sequence: TGTGCCAGCAGTTACTCGGTTTGGGATGGCTACACCTTC.